This T cell receptor (beta chain) is from a study of blood T cell repertoires in COVID-19. Germline lookup yields CDR1 KGHSH and CDR2 LQKENI. The germline V and J ends were trimmed by 3 bases and 5 bases, with 14 bases remaining between them. CDR3 length equals 15 residues. Clones were read by immunoSEQ multiplex PCR, and TCRdb kept only the in-frame ones, dropping some. The data hold approximately 150,000 clones, with roughly 88% observed a single time. The clonotype comes from a woman in her forties or fifties with acute or convalescent COVID-19. The chain carries TRBV18 and TRBJ1-5, with D hard to call. Material: peripheral blood. The CDR3 coding sequence is TGTGCCAGCTCACCTAGTCAGGAAGTACATCAGCCCCAGCATTTT. Translating gives CASSPSQEVHQPQHF.